This TCR beta chain originates from a study of T cell changes during pregnancy in multiple sclerosis. This CDR3 region has 16 residues. In germline, CDR1 is SNHLY, CDR2 FYNNEI. V dropped 3 bases and J dropped 1; count of bases not matched to a gene: 8. Repertoires were generated with immunoSEQ multiplex PCR, while TCRdb's copy carries only in-frame clones and drops some. The table records about 66,000 clones, less than 95% of them present only once. The rearrangement uses TRBV2 and TRBJ2-7, with 8 bases fitting TRBD2. This receptor was obtained from a female donor with multiple sclerosis, enrolled in a pregnancy study. The material was peripheral blood, obtained in the third trimester of pregnancy. The CDR3 protein is CASSELGRGASYEQYF. DNA for the CDR3: TGTGCCAGCAGTGAGTTGGGGCGGGGGGCTTCCTACGAGCAGTACTTC.